A single sample gave rise to the 32 T cell receptor beta chains below, sequenced in a study of CD4 T cells in relation to SARS-CoV-2 and coronaviruses. Before the COVID-19 pandemic, during about 2011-2019, CD4+ T cells were taken from unexposed donors. After ten to eleven days of culture, CD4+ T cells were isolated. These receptors have no known antigen. Only in-frame clones appear in the TCRdb table, and some are missing; sequencing was by immunoSEQ multiplex PCR. The sample contains more than 20,000 clones, over 60% of which appear only once. Material for sequencing was CD4+ T cells from PBMCs, cultured in vitro. Receptors were obtained from a human donor in good health.

The V call is TRBV28, the J call TRBJ1-5, with D unclear. Germline CDR1 is MDHEN and CDR2 is SYDVKM. The CDR3 has 14 residues. V was trimmed by 10 bases and J by 3 bases, leaving 16 bases between them. Here the CDR3 reads CAITPGSYNQPQHF. The DNA of the CDR3 is TGTGCCATCACCCCTGGAAGTTACAATCAGCCCCAGCATTTT.

This clone was observed a few times. This chain joins TRBV5-4 and TRBJ2-7, with 8 positions matching TRBD1. Germline V lookup: CDR1 SGHNT, CDR2 YYREEE (reference sequence). This CDR3 contains 13 residues. After removal of 4 bases from V and 5 bases from J, the junction contained 5 bases not matched to a gene. CDR3 sequence: CASSTDRAHEQYF. As DNA, the CDR3 is TGTGCCAGCAGCACGGACAGGGCCCACGAGCAGTACTTC.

The chain joins TRBV2 to TRBJ2-5, with D maybe TRBD2 (6 bases). Deletions cut 8 bases from V and 0 bases from J, with 10 bases between. The CDR3 totals 13 residues. The germline CDR1 and CDR2 sequences are SNHLY and FYNNEI. This CDR3 reads CASSLAYQETQYF. The CDR3 bases are TGTGCCAGCTCACTAGCTTACCAAGAGACCCAGTACTTC.

V gene TRBV5-1 combines with J gene TRBJ2-3, with D perhaps matching TRBD2 (5 bases). The CDR3 is made up of 15 amino acids. Trimming cost V 5 bases and J 2 bases, with 15 bases left between them. Germline V gives CDR1 SGHRS, CDR2 YFSETQ. The CDR3 nucleotides are TGCGCCAGCAGTGTGATCGGGGAGAACACAGATACGCAGTATTTT. As protein: CASSVIGENTDTQYF.

This rearrangement joins TRBV28 to TRBJ2-4, with D maybe TRBD1 (6 bases). The CDR3 loop spans 11 amino acids. CDR1 is MDHEN and CDR2 is SYDVKM in the germline V gene. V was trimmed by 6 bases and J by 8 bases, leaving 8 bases between them. Here the CDR3 reads CASRGGDIQYF. As DNA, the CDR3 is TGTGCCAGCAGAGGGGGAGACATTCAGTACTTC.

V usage is TRBV6-5 and J usage is TRBJ2-3, with TRBD2 matching 8 bases. With V trimmed by 0 bases and J by 3 bases, 2 bases remained unmatched. This CDR3 comprises 15 residues. Germline loops: CDR1 MNHEY, CDR2 SVGAGI. CDR3: CASSYSSGGTDTQYF. In nucleotides, the CDR3 is TGTGCCAGCAGTTACTCTTCGGGAGGGACAGATACGCAGTATTTT.

The V call is TRBV7-2, the J call TRBJ2-3; 9 positions agree with TRBD1. Germline V gene lookup returns CDR1 SGHTA and CDR2 FQGNSA. J gave up 6 bases and V 4 bases, and 5 bases lay outside the gene matches. The CDR3 loop spans 14 amino acids. CDR3 nucleotides: TGTGCCAGCAGCTCCAGACAGGGGGGGGATACGCAGTATTTT. This encodes CASSSRQGGDTQYF.

J is TRBJ2-7 and V is TRBV2; TRBD1 agrees at 11 bases. CDR3 length: 15 amino acids. The junction had 10 bases not matched to a gene; V was cut back by 6 bases and J by 6 bases. Per germline, CDR1 SNHLY and CDR2 FYNNEI. DNA for the CDR3: TGTGCCAGCAGAGACTTCCGGGACAGGGGGGTCGAGCAGTACTTC. It codes for CASRDFRDRGVEQYF.

This chain joins TRBV5-6 and TRBJ2-1, with D tentatively TRBD2 (6 bases). The CDR3 contains 12 residues. Germline V CDR1 and CDR2: SGHDT, YYEEEE. V shed 5 bases and J shed 10 bases, with 13 bases lying between them. The CDR3 region is CASSRTTHEQFF. CDR3 sequence (DNA): TGTGCCAGCAGTCGGACTACCCACGAGCAGTTCTTC.

This clone has a single count. This chain connects TRBV11-3 to TRBJ2-7; 8 bases are shared with TRBD1. V shed 2 bases, J shed 0 bases, and the junction held 6 bases outside the gene matches. The CDR3 is 16 residues long. Germline-derived CDR1 and CDR2 are SGHNT and YENEEA. The CDR3 nucleotides are TGTGCCAGCAGCTTACGGACAGGGCCCCGCTCCTACGAGCAGTACTTC. Translating gives CASSLRTGPRSYEQYF.

The chain has TRBV9 and TRBJ2-3; TRBD1 matches 7 bases. Germline V gives CDR1 SGDLS, CDR2 YYNGEE. CDR3 length: 17 residues. The junction had 9 bases not matched to a gene; V was cut back by 0 bases and J by 2 bases. DNA of the CDR3: TGTGCCAGCAGCGTAGGACAGGGCCCTCGCTACACAGATACGCAGTATTTT. Protein sequence: CASSVGQGPRYTDTQYF.

CDR3 region: CASSQAGGTGFEQYF. In nucleotides, the CDR3 is TGCGCCAGCAGCCAAGCCGGAGGGACAGGGTTCGAGCAGTACTTC. The chain uses TRBV4-3 and TRBJ2-7; 9 nucleotides align to TRBD1. The germline V gene has CDR1 LGHNA and CDR2 YSLEER. Trimming cost V 1 base and J 6 bases; bases outside gene matches: 7. The CDR3 runs 15 residues.

The V call is TRBV9, the J call TRBJ2-3; no firm D call. Germline values: CDR1 SGDLS, CDR2 YYNGEE. Deletions cut 2 bases from V and 6 bases from J, with 4 bases between. The CDR3 extends over 11 amino acids. The CDR3 is CASSVRDTQYF. Written as DNA, the CDR3 is TGTGCCAGCAGCGTTAGGGATACGCAGTATTTT.

The V call is TRBV7-2, the J call TRBJ2-3; 7 positions agree with TRBD2. Germline assignment: CDR1 SGHTA and CDR2 FQGNSA. J was trimmed by 2 bases and V by 0 bases; bases with no gene match: 2. CDR3 length: 15 residues. CDR3 in amino acids: CASSLAAGHTDTQYF. The CDR3 DNA reads as TGTGCCAGCAGCTTAGCAGCGGGGCACACAGATACGCAGTATTTT.

The chain recombines TRBV5-6 with TRBJ2-7; 7 nucleotides line up with TRBD2. Trimming cost V 4 bases and J 4 bases; bases outside gene matches: 8. Germline CDR1 SGHDT, CDR2 YYEEEE. This CDR3 is 14 amino acids long. The CDR3 nucleotides are TGTGCCAGCAGCCTCGCGGGGGTGGAATACGAGCAGTACTTC. As protein: CASSLAGVEYEQYF.

J is TRBJ1-2 and V is TRBV4-3; 9 positions agree with TRBD1. Germline loops: CDR1 LGHNA, CDR2 YSLEER. Trimming at V came to 2 bases and at J to 8 bases, leaving 9 bases not matched to a gene. This CDR3 contains 15 residues. The CDR3 reads CASSQSIDRGRGYTF. The CDR3 DNA sequence: TGCGCCAGCAGCCAAAGTATAGACAGGGGGAGAGGCTACACCTTC.

V gene TRBV5-1 combines with J gene TRBJ2-3; D may be TRBD1 or TRBD2 (5 bases each). Germline V gene data show CDR1 as SGHRS and CDR2 as YFSETQ. Trimming pared 4 bases from V and 0 bases from J, leaving 6 bases between. The CDR3 sequence is 13 residues long. The CDR3 reads CASSGGSTDTQYF. DNA for the CDR3: TGCGCCAGCAGCGGGGGTAGCACAGATACGCAGTATTTT.

The chain carries TRBV10-3 and TRBJ2-3; perhaps TRBD1 as D (6 bases). Germline loops: CDR1 ENHRY, CDR2 SYGVKD. CDR3 length: 15 residues. The germline V and J ends were trimmed by 6 bases and 0 bases, with 13 bases remaining between them. The CDR3 sequence: CAIRTTGSSTDTQYF. As DNA, the CDR3 is TGTGCCATCAGGACGACAGGTTCTAGCACAGATACGCAGTATTTT.

The rearrangement links TRBV5-1 to TRBJ2-6; TRBD1 matches 8 bases. Per germline, CDR1 SGHRS and CDR2 YFSETQ. The J segment lost 0 bases and the V segment lost 2 bases, leaving 10 bases of the junction unmatched. This CDR3 contains 19 residues. This CDR3 is CASSFYGQGLLSGANVLTF. CDR3 bases: TGCGCCAGCAGCTTCTATGGACAGGGATTGCTCTCTGGGGCCAACGTCCTGACTTTC.

The J gene is TRBJ1-4, the V gene TRBV10-2, with D hard to call. CDR3 size: 14 residues. Germline CDR1 reads WSHSY; CDR2 reads SAAADI. The ends were cut back, 6 bases at V and 8 bases at J, with 16 bases in the middle. The CDR3 here is CASSKTLLGEKLFF. The DNA for the CDR3 is TGCGCCAGCAGCAAGACTCTCTTGGGCGAAAAACTGTTTTTT.

The genes are TRBV5-1 and TRBJ2-7; D unclear. This CDR3 has 12 amino acids. Trimming left V 4 bases short and J 7 bases short, with 12 bases between. Germline V gene data show CDR1 as SGHRS and CDR2 as YFSETQ. The CDR3 spells CASSESSREQYF. In DNA, the CDR3 is TGCGCCAGCAGCGAATCCTCACGGGAGCAGTACTTC.

This chain connects TRBV30 to TRBJ1-2; D possibly corresponds to TRBD1 (5 bases). The V gene's germline CDR1 is GTSNPN and CDR2 SVGIG (reference sequence). The CDR3 covers 13 residues. V was cut by 3 bases and J by 4 bases, with 12 bases left in between. The CDR3 protein is CAWRRQSTYGYTF. In DNA, the CDR3 is TGTGCCTGGAGACGACAGAGTACCTATGGCTACACCTTC.

The chain combines TRBV24-1 with TRBJ2-7; TRBD1 matches 10 bases. Germline assignment: CDR1 KGHDR and CDR2 SFDVKD. The CDR3 covers 15 residues. V was clipped by 4 bases and J by 5 bases; unmatched bases: 7. This chain's CDR3 is CATSDSGTGENEQYF. CDR3 nucleotides: TGTGCCACCAGTGACTCCGGGACAGGGGAGAACGAGCAGTACTTC.

The rearrangement joins TRBV6-6 to TRBJ1-6, with D tentatively TRBD1 (6 bases). Germline lookup yields CDR1 MNHNY and CDR2 SVGAGI (reference sequence). The CDR3 has 14 residues. V lost 5 bases and J 7 bases, leaving 12 bases between the germline ends. For the CDR3, the DNA is TGTGCCAGCAGTCGATCAGGGGTCAATTCACCCCTCCACTTT. Amino acid sequence: CASSRSGVNSPLHF.

This clone was seen a handful of times. The chain employs TRBV7-9 and TRBJ2-7; perhaps TRBD1 as D (6 bases). The CDR3 is 12 amino acids. Germline values: CDR1 SEHNR, CDR2 FQNEAQ (reference sequence). With 5 bases removed from V and 7 bases from J, the gap between germline ends came to 12 bases. CDR3 coding DNA: TGTGCCAGCAGCCTTAACAGGGTAGAGCAGTACTTC. Translation: CASSLNRVEQYF.

The chain is built from TRBV5-1 and TRBJ2-2, with 9 bases aligning to TRBD1. Unmatched junction bases numbered 9, after V lost 5 bases and J lost 7 bases. This CDR3 is built from 15 residues. Germline V CDR1 and CDR2: SGHRS, YFSETQ. The DNA for the CDR3 is TGCGCCAGCAGTCGGGACAGGGAAGCGAACGGGGAGCTGTTTTTT. Its translation: CASSRDREANGELFF.

Only one count was recorded for this clone. V and J are TRBV4-1 and TRBJ2-5; D is possibly TRBD2 (6 bases). V was cut by 0 bases and J by 5 bases, with 10 bases left in between. Per the germline V gene, CDR1 is MGHRA and CDR2 is YSYEKL. The CDR3 is made up of 14 amino acids. CDR3 sequence reads: CASSQDTGRETQYF. The CDR3, as DNA: TGCGCCAGCAGCCAAGACACTGGGAGGGAGACCCAGTACTTC.

The chain carries TRBV9 and TRBJ2-2; TRBD2 is a possible D gene (5 bases). The length of the CDR3 is 15 residues. Trimming left V 1 base short and J 1 base short, with 8 bases between. Germline loops: CDR1 SGDLS, CDR2 YYNGEE. CDR3: CASSVRAGNTGELFF. Written as DNA, the CDR3 is TGTGCCAGCAGCGTACGGGCGGGGAACACCGGGGAGCTGTTTTTT.

This chain joins TRBV30 and TRBJ2-5; 8 nucleotides match TRBD1. Losses at the gene ends were 3 bases for V and 1 base for J; bases not matched to a gene: 10. CDR1 is GTSNPN and CDR2 is SVGIG in the germline V gene (reference sequence). The CDR3 spans 16 residues. The CDR3 nucleotides read TGTGCCTGGAGCCTTTGGGGCAGGGGGCCCCAAGAGACCCAGTACTTC. This encodes CAWSLWGRGPQETQYF.

The chain recombines TRBV19 with TRBJ2-4; no clear D gene. Trimming pared 3 bases from V and 0 bases from J, leaving 24 bases between. Germline V lookup: CDR1 LNHDA, CDR2 SQIVND (reference sequence). CDR3 length: 20 residues. This chain's CDR3 is CASSIVDGRLSSLAKNIQYF. Here the CDR3 DNA reads TGTGCCAGTAGTATTGTGGATGGCAGACTTTCCAGTCTAGCCAAAAACATTCAGTACTTC.

V gene TRBV5-5 combines with J gene TRBJ1-2; 8 bases match TRBD1. The V segment lost 3 bases and the J segment 4 bases; nucleotides outside the gene matches: 5. Germline CDR1 and CDR2: SGHKS and YYEKEE (reference sequence). This CDR3 is built from 14 residues. The CDR3 DNA reads TGTGCCAGCAGCTCTGGACAGGGTGTCTATGGCTACACCTTC. This sequence encodes CASSSGQGVYGYTF.

V is TRBV7-2 and J is TRBJ2-2; 10 nucleotides agree with TRBD2. Germline values: CDR1 SGHTA, CDR2 FQGNSA. This CDR3 has 16 residues. V gave up 0 bases and J gave up 6 bases; unmatched junction bases: 4. As DNA, the CDR3 is TGTGCCAGCAGCTTAGCTCCCCTAGCGGGGGCCGGGGAGCTGTTTTTT. Its protein product is CASSLAPLAGAGELFF.